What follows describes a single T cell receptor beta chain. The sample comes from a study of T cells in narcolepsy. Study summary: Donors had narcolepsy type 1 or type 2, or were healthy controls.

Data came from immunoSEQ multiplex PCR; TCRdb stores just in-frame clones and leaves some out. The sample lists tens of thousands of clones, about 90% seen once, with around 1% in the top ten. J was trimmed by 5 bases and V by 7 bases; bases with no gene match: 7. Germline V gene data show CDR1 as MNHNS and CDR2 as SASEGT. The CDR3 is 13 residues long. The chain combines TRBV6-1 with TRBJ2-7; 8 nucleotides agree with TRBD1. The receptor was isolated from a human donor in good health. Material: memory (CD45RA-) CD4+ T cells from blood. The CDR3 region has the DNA TGTGCCAGCAAAGGGGACAGGTCTCACGAGCAGTACTTC. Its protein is CASKGDRSHEQYF.